These T cell receptor beta chains were read from a single sample in a study of shared clonotypes between healthy human individuals. Method: immunoSEQ multiplex PCR; TCRdb's copy keeps in-frame clones and lacks some. Among about 1.5 million clones listed, approximately 98% were seen once. Sequencing was done on a sample of naive CD4+ T cells sorted from blood. These TCRs come from a man aged 30-40 years in good health. CDR3s include the opening cysteine and the closing phenylalanine or tryptophan. A D gene is named only where the DNA matches it firmly. A row's size may be missing; if present it is once, few, many or a size class.

V	size	D	J	DNA	CDR3
TRBV7-9	NA	NA	TRBJ1-5	TGTGCCAGCAGCTTAACAGAATATCAGCCCCAGCATTTT	CASSLTEYQPQHF
TRBV6-1	NA	NA	TRBJ2-7	TGTGCCAGCAGTGACAGCGCCGGGGAGCAGTACTTC	CASSDSAGEQYF
TRBV18	NA	TRBD2	TRBJ2-2	TGTGCCAGCTCACCCGGACTAGCCTCTAATCCCACCGGGGAGCTGTTTTTT	CASSPGLASNPTGELFF
TRBV19	once	TRBD2	TRBJ2-7	TGTGCCAGTAGTCCTGTCCTAGCGGGAACCTACGAGCAGTACTTC	CASSPVLAGTYEQYF
TRBV19	NA	TRBD2	TRBJ2-5	TGTGCCAGTAGCGTTTTCCCTAGCGGTCCCCTGGGAGAGACCCAGTACTTC	CASSVFPSGPLGETQYF
TRBV27	NA	NA	TRBJ2-1	TGTGCCAGCAGTTTGGGACCCAAAAAGCAGTTCTTC	CASSLGPKKQFF
TRBV2	NA	NA	TRBJ2-1	TGTGCCAGCCGGGACTCGCCCTACAATGAGCAGTTCTTC	CASRDSPYNEQFF
TRBV27	NA	TRBD2	TRBJ2-1	TGTGCCAGCAGCCGGACTAGATTCAATGAGCAGTTCTTC	CASSRTRFNEQFF
TRBV18	NA	NA	TRBJ1-2	TGTGCCAGCTCAGCGACAGTCTATGGCTACACCTTC	CASSATVYGYTF
TRBV6-6	once	TRBD1	TRBJ1-5	TGTGCCAGCAGTTTGTCCGACAGGGATAGCAATCAGCCCCAGCATTTT	CASSLSDRDSNQPQHF
TRBV29-1	once	TRBD2	TRBJ2-1	TGCAGCGGGCGGACTAGCGGGAGAGTTGACTACAATGAGCAGTTCTTC	CSGRTSGRVDYNEQFF
TRBV7-8	NA	NA	TRBJ1-2	TGTGCCAGCAGCCGGACAGAGACAACTATGCTGCAAGGCTACACCTTC	CASSRTETTMLQGYTF
TRBV18	NA	TRBD2	TRBJ2-2	TGTGCCAGCTCACCGGGACTAGTACCGAACACCGGGGAGCTGTTTTTT	CASSPGLVPNTGELFF
TRBV19	NA	NA	TRBJ2-1	TGTGCCAGTAGTAGTTCCAGGGGCCCCTACAATGAGCAGTTCTTC	CASSSSRGPYNEQFF
TRBV28	NA	NA	TRBJ1-5	TGTGCCAGCAGTTTAGTGGGCGATCAGCCCCAGCATTTT	CASSLVGDQPQHF
TRBV20-1	once	NA	TRBJ2-5	TGCAGCGGGAGTAAAGAGACCCAGTACTTC	CSGSKETQYF
TRBV5-1	NA	NA	TRBJ2-7	TGCGCCAGCAGCTTGGTTAGCTACGAGCAGTACTTC	CASSLVSYEQYF
TRBV7-2	once	NA	TRBJ2-1	TGTGCCAGCAGCTTAGCCAGGGTCGATGAGCAGTTCTTC	CASSLARVDEQFF
TRBV5-1	NA	TRBD2	TRBJ2-7	TGCGCCAGCAGCCCGGGACTAGCGGGAGACTCCTACGAGCAGTACTTC	CASSPGLAGDSYEQYF
TRBV4-1	NA	NA	TRBJ1-4	TGCGCCAGCAGCCAAGATTTTATGGGGCACCCGACAACTAATGAAAAACTGTTTTTT	CASSQDFMGHPTTNEKLFF
TRBV5-1	NA	NA	TRBJ1-3	TGCGCCAGCAGCTTGGACAGCTCTTTGAGTGGAAACACCATATATTTT	CASSLDSSLSGNTIYF
TRBV6-5	NA	NA	TRBJ2-2	TGTGCCAGCAGTCGGGGTCTAGGGCCCACCGGGGAGCTGTTTTTT	CASSRGLGPTGELFF
TRBV13	NA	NA	TRBJ2-1	TGTGCCAGCAGCTTTACGGGAGTGAAATCGGGTGAGCAGTTCTTC	CASSFTGVKSGEQFF
TRBV18	NA	TRBD1	TRBJ2-7	TGTGCCAGCTCACCCCTCCCTACAGGGGAAGGCGAGCAGTACTTC	CASSPLPTGEGEQYF
TRBV18	NA	NA	TRBJ1-2	TGTGCCAGCTCACCAGTGCCAAGCGGAGGCTACACCTTC	CASSPVPSGGYTF
TRBV6-4	NA	NA	TRBJ2-3	TGTGCCAGCAGTGATTCAGGGGCAGACACAGATACGCAGTATTTT	CASSDSGADTDTQYF